Each of the 16 T cell receptor beta chains below was sequenced from the same sample in a study of T cell responses to AZD1222 COVID-19 vaccine. Libraries were prepared by immunoSEQ multiplex PCR; TCRdb keeps only in-frame clonotypes and omits some of them. This repertoire shows roughly 100,000 clones, more than 70% found once; its top ten account for about 9.1%. The specimen comprised peripheral blood, sampled on day 0 of AZD1222 vaccination. These receptors came from an adult in good health.

The chain couples TRBV28 to TRBJ2-7; TRBD2 matches at 8 bases. The CDR3 covers 14 residues. From germline, CDR1 is MDHEN and CDR2 SYDVKM. V dropped 4 bases and J dropped 3; count of bases not matched to a gene: 5. The CDR3 loop reads CASSSSGRIYEQYF. The CDR3 DNA sequence: TGTGCCAGCAGTTCGAGCGGGAGAATCTACGAGCAGTACTTC.

The chain employs TRBV29-1 and TRBJ2-2; D might be TRBD1 or TRBD2, each matching 6 bases. The germline V gene encodes CDR1 SQVTM and CDR2 ANQGSEA. V shed 4 bases and J shed 5 bases, with 14 bases lying between them. The CDR3 runs 14 residues. Written as DNA, the CDR3 is TGCAGCGTTGCGGGGGCAAGGGGAACCGGGGAGCTGTTTTTT. Translated: CSVAGARGTGELFF.

This rearrangement joins TRBV14 to TRBJ1-3; no clear D. CDR3 size: 14 residues. Germline V gene data show CDR1 as SGHDN and CDR2 as FVKESK. V lost 4 bases, J lost 0 bases, and 7 bases lay in between. CDR3 loop: CASSPHFSGNTIYF. The CDR3 nucleotides read TGTGCCAGCAGCCCTCACTTCTCTGGAAACACCATATATTTT.

The chain uses TRBV4-2 and TRBJ2-3, with a tentative D call TRBD2 (6 bases). Germline V gives CDR1 LGHNA, CDR2 YNFKEQ. Trimming pared 0 bases from V and 0 bases from J, leaving 13 bases between. The CDR3 totals 17 residues. The CDR3, as DNA: TGTGCCAGCAGCCAAGATCAGGAGGGAGTCAGCACAGATACGCAGTATTTT. It translates to CASSQDQEGVSTDTQYF.

This sequence joins TRBV7-9 and TRBJ1-1; D is undetermined. The CDR3 extends over 15 amino acids. Trimming stripped 1 base from V and 0 bases from J, with 9 bases between. The germline CDR1 and CDR2 sequences are SEHNR and FQNEAQ (reference sequence). CDR3 sequence (DNA): TGTGCCAGCAGCTTAGATGGCAGACTGAACACTGAAGCTTTCTTT. It translates to CASSLDGRLNTEAFF.

This rearrangement joins TRBV28 to TRBJ2-5; 9 bases are a match to TRBD2. V shed 6 bases, J shed 3 bases, and the junction held 11 bases outside the gene matches. Germline CDR1 is MDHEN and CDR2 is SYDVKM. The CDR3 spans 16 residues. CDR3 amino acids: CASSRRSSGTKETQYF. The CDR3 nucleotides are TGTGCCAGCAGCCGTAGGTCTAGCGGGACTAAAGAGACCCAGTACTTC.

This chain links TRBV2 with TRBJ1-1; no definite D call. There are 14 residues in the CDR3. Germline values: CDR1 SNHLY, CDR2 FYNNEI. V was shortened by 4 bases and J by 1 base, with 10 bases between the two germline ends. CDR3 loop: CASSGQRTNTEAFF. The CDR3 coding sequence is TGTGCCAGCAGTGGCCAGCGGACGAACACTGAAGCTTTCTTT.

V gene TRBV9 combines with J gene TRBJ1-2; D is perhaps TRBD1 (5 bases). Trimming took off 4 bases at V and 3 bases at J, with 10 bases between the two ends. This CDR3 region has 13 residues. Germline assignment: CDR1 SGDLS and CDR2 YYNGEE. The CDR3 region is CASSQDIYYGYTF. Written as DNA, the CDR3 is TGTGCCAGCAGCCAGGACATTTACTATGGCTACACCTTC. The full variable domain, in which reference TRBV9 and TRBJ1-2 provide the parts outside the CDR3, is DSGVTQTPKHLITATGQRVTLRCSPRSGDLSVYWYQQSLDQGLQFLIQYYNGEERAKGNILERFSAQQFPDLHSELNLSSLELGDSALYFCASSQDIYYGYTFGSGTRLTVV.

The genes are TRBV6-5 and TRBJ2-2; no clear D. Germline V gene sequence: CDR1 MNHEY, CDR2 SVGAGI. This CDR3 has 15 residues. V lost 6 bases and J lost 3, with 14 bases in between. The CDR3 here is CASSYGLVDTGELFF. The CDR3 coding sequence is TGTGCCAGCAGCTACGGGCTAGTAGACACCGGGGAGCTGTTTTTT.

The rearrangement joins TRBV28 to TRBJ2-7; 11 bases match TRBD1. Trimming removed 8 bases from V and 1 base from J; junction bases left unmatched: 10. CDR3 length equals 16 residues. CDR1 is MDHEN, CDR2 SYDVKM, per germline. The CDR3 DNA follows: TGTGCCAGCGGATCCCCGGGACAGGGGGGTTCCTACGAGCAGTACTTC. It specifies CASGSPGQGGSYEQYF.

The chain has TRBV18 and TRBJ2-7; TRBD1 aligns across 8 bases. Germline CDR1 and CDR2: KGHSH and LQKENI. The CDR3 loop spans 14 amino acids. V trimming: 2 bases; J trimming: 2 bases; junction bases outside the gene matches: 2. The CDR3 DNA reads TGTGCCAGCTCACCAACGGACAGGGCCTACGAGCAGTACTTC. Its protein product is CASSPTDRAYEQYF.

This clone turned up a few times. The J gene is TRBJ1-1, the V gene TRBV6-1; D may be TRBD1 (6 bases). The V and J ends lost 2 bases and 10 bases respectively, with 17 bases between them. The V gene's germline CDR1 is MNHNS and CDR2 SASEGT. The CDR3 consists of 14 residues. CDR3: CASSEFGDDRRAFF. Written as DNA, the CDR3 is TGTGCCAGCAGTGAATTTGGGGATGACAGGAGAGCTTTCTTT.

The rearrangement uses TRBV6-6 and TRBJ2-3; no clear D. The V gene lost 7 bases and the J gene lost 2 bases, with 7 bases spanning the gap. This CDR3 contains 12 residues. The germline gives CDR1 MNHNY, CDR2 SVGAGI (reference sequence). The CDR3 loop reads CASKENTDTQYF. CDR3 in DNA: TGTGCCAGCAAGGAGAACACAGATACGCAGTATTTT.

The chain joins TRBV11-2 to TRBJ2-7; no clear D. CDR1 and CDR2 (germline): SGHAT, FQNNGV. V shed 2 bases and J shed 2 bases, with 10 bases lying between them. The CDR3 runs 14 residues. The CDR3 sequence is CASSLIASTYEQYF. DNA of the CDR3: TGTGCCAGCAGCTTAATCGCCAGTACCTACGAGCAGTACTTC.

Concerning this clone itself: Other nucleotide sequences from this sample produce the same CDR3. The rearrangement joins TRBV7-2 to TRBJ1-5; tentative D call: TRBD1 (5 bases). CDR3 length equals 15 residues. Trimming removed 1 base at V and 0 bases at J, with 7 bases between. The germline CDR1 and CDR2 sequences are SGHTA and FQGNSA. CDR3 in DNA: TGTGCCAGCAGCTTAGTCGGGGGTAGCAATCAGCCCCAGCATTTT. The encoded protein is CASSLVGGSNQPQHF.

The chain has TRBV10-3 and TRBJ2-7; TRBD2 matches 11 bases. Germline V gene data show CDR1 as ENHRY and CDR2 as SYGVKD. Losses at the gene ends were 4 bases for V and 3 bases for J; bases not matched to a gene: 5. CDR3 size: 15 residues. CDR3 DNA: TGTGCCATCAGTGGCTTAACTAGCGGGAGCTACGAGCAGTACTTC. Translated, it gives CAISGLTSGSYEQYF.